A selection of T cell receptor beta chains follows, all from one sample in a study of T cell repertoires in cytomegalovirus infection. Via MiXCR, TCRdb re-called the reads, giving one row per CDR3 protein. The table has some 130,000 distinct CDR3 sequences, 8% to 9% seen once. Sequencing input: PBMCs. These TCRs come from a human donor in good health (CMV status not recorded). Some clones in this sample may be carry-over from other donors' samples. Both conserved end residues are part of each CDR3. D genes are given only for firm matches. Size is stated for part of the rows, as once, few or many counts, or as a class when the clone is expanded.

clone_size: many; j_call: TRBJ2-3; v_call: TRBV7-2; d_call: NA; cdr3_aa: CASSLDGQHTDTQYF; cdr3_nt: TGTGCCAGCAGCTTAGATGGACAGCACACAGATACGCAGTATTTT
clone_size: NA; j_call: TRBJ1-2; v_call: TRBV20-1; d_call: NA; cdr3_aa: CSALPGPNYGYTF; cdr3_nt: TGCAGTGCTCTTCCGGGCCCCAACTATGGCTACACCTTC
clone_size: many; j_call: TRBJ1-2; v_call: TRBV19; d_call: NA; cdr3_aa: CASRETGHFYGYTF; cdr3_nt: TGTGCCAGTAGGGAAACAGGGCATTTCTATGGCTACACCTTC
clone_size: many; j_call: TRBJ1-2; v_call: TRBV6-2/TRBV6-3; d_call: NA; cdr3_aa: CASSYSGHLKSNYGYTF; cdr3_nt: TGTGCCAGCAGTTACTCCGGACACCTGAAGTCTAACTATGGCTACACCTTC
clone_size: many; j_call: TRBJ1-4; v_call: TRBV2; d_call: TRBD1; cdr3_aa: CASSHPRDRTTTNEKLFF; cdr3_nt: TGTGCCAGCAGCCACCCCCGGGACAGGACTACAACTAATGAAAAACTGTTTTTT
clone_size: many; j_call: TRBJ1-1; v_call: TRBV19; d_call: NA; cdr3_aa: CASNMGVNTEAFF; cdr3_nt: TGTGCCAGTAACATGGGCGTGAACACTGAAGCTTTCTTT
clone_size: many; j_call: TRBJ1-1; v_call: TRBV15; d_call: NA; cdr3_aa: CATSRGSIHVMNTEAFF; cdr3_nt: TGTGCCACCAGCAGAGGTTCAATCCACGTTATGAACACTGAAGCTTTCTTT
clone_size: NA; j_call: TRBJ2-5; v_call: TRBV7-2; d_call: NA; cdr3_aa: CASSLGASQETQYF; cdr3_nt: TGTGCCAGCAGCTTAGGGGCCTCTCAAGAGACCCAGTACTTC
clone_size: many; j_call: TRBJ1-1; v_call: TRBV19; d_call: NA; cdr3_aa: CASSIGAVYTEAFF; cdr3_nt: TGTGCCAGTAGTATAGGGGCAGTATACACTGAAGCTTTCTTT
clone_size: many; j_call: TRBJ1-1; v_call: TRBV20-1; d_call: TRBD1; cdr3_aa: CSARESTGRNTEAFF; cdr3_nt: TGCAGTGCTAGAGAATCGACAGGGAGGAACACTGAAGCTTTCTTT
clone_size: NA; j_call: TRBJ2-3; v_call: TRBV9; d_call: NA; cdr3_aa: CASSIGQTTDTQYF; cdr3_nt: TGTGCCAGCAGCATCGGACAGACCACAGATACGCAGTATTTT
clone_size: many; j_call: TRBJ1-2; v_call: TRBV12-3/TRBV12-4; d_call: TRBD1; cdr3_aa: CASSRTGSYGYTF; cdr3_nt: TGTGCCAGCAGTCGGACAGGTTCATATGGCTACACCTTC
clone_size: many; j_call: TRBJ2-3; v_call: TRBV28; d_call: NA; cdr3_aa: CASRVGPFGTDTQYF; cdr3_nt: TGTGCCAGCAGGGTGGGACCCTTCGGCACAGATACGCAGTATTTT
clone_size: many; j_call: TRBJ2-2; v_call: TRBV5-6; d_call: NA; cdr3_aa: CASRQTGNTGELFF; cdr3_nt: TGTGCCAGCAGGCAGACAGGGAACACCGGGGAGCTGTTTTTT
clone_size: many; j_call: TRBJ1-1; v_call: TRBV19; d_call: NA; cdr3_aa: CASSPTGGTLRAFF; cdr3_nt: TGTGCCAGTAGCCCGACAGGAGGAACACTGAGAGCTTTCTTT
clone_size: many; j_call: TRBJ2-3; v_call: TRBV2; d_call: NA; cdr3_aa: CARGGLTDTQYF; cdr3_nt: TGTGCCAGGGGGGGGCTCACAGATACGCAGTATTTT
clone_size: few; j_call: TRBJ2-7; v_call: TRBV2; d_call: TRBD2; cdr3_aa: CASSEVAGNSYEQYF; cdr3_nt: TGTGCCAGCAGTGAAGTAGCGGGGAATTCCTACGAGCAGTACTTC
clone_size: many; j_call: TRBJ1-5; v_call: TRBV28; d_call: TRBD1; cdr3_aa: CASSRTGKSWGNQPQHF; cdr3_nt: TGTGCCAGCTCCAGGACAGGGAAGAGCTGGGGCAATCAGCCCCAGCATTTT
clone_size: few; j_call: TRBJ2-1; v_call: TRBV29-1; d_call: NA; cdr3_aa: CSVAPGGSYNEQFF; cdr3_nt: TGCAGCGTTGCTCCCGGCGGCTCCTACAATGAGCAGTTCTTC
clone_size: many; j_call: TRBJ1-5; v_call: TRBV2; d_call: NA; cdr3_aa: CASSPSEVNQPQHF; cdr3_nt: TGTGCCAGCAGCCCTTCGGAGGTTAATCAGCCCCAGCATTTT
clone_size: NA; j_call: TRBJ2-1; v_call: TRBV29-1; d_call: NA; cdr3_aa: CSVAGVPYNEQFF; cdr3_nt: TGCAGCGTTGCAGGGGTCCCCTACAATGAGCAGTTCTTC
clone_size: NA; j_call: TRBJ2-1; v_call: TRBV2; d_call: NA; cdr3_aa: CASRPLASYNEQFF; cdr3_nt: TGTGCCAGCAGACCTCTAGCCTCCTACAATGAGCAGTTCTTC
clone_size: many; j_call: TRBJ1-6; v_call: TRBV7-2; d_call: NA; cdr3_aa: CASSLGWRTSGLSYNSPLHF; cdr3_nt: TGTGCCAGCAGCTTAGGGTGGAGGACATCCGGACTCTCCTATAATTCACCCCTCCACTTT
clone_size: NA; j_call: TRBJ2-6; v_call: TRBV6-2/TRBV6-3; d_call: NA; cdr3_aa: CASSYQGPAGLVANVLTF; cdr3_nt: TGTGCCAGCAGTTACCAGGGCCCCGCAGGCCTCGTAGCCAACGTCCTGACTTTC
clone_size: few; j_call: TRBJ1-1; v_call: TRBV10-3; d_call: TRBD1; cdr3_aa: CAITEQGGGTEAFF; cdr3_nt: TGTGCCATCACCGAACAGGGGGGGGGTACTGAAGCTTTCTTT
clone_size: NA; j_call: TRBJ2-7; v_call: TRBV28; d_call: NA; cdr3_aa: CASSFMQGTNEQYF; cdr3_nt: TGTGCCAGCAGTTTTATGCAGGGGACAAACGAGCAGTACTTC
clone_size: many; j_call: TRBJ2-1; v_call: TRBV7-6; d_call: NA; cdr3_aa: CASSPRGASNEQFF; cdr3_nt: TGTGCCAGCAGCCCCCGGGGGGCGAGCAATGAGCAGTTCTTC
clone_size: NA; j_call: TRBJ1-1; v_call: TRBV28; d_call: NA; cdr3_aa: CASSTPGPPDTEAFF; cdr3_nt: TGTGCCAGCAGTACCCCGGGCCCTCCGGACACTGAAGCTTTCTTT
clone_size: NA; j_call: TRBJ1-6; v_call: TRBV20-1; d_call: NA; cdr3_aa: CSAGGPQSPLHF; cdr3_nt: TGCAGCGCGGGGGGCCCCCAATCACCCCTCCACTTT
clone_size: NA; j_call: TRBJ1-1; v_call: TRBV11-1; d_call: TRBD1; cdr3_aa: CASSRTGGRGTEAFF; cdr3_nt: TGTGCCAGCAGCAGAACAGGGGGGCGAGGCACTGAAGCTTTCTTT
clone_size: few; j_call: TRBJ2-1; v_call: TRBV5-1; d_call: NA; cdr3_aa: CASSPYWGSNNEQFF; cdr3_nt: TGCGCCAGCAGCCCTTACTGGGGCAGCAACAATGAGCAGTTCTTC
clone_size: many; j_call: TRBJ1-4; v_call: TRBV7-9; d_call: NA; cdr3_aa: CASSLDQGTNEKLFF; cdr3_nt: TGTGCCAGCAGCTTGGACCAGGGAACTAATGAAAAACTGTTTTTT
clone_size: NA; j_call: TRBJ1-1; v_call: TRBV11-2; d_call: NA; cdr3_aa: CASSPTESRVRGYTEAFF; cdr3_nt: TGTGCCAGCAGCCCTACCGAAAGTCGAGTCCGGGGGTACACTGAAGCTTTCTTT
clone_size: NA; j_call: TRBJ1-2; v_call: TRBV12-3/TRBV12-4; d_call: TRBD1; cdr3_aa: CASSLRGTGGGGGYTF; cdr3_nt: TGTGCCAGCAGTCTACGGGGGACAGGGGGGGGGGGAGGCTACACCTTC
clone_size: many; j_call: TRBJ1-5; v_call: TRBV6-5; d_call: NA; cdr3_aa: CASRGLSSNQPQHF; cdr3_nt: TGTGCCAGCAGGGGTTTGTCTAGCAATCAGCCCCAGCATTTT
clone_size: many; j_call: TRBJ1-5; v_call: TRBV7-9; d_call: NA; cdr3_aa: CASSLAGGPPRPQHF; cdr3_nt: TGTGCCAGCAGCTTAGCGGGGGGACCCCCTCGGCCCCAGCATTTT
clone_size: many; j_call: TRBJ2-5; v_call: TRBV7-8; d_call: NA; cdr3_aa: CASSLGGGQETQYF; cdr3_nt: TGTGCCAGCAGCTTAGGGGGAGGCCAAGAGACCCAGTACTTC
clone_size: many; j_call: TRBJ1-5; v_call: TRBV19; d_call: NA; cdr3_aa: CASSIVSGVGNQPQHF; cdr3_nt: TGTGCCAGTAGTATAGTATCCGGGGTCGGCAATCAGCCCCAGCATTTT
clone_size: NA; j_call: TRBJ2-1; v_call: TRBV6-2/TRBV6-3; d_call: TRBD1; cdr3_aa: CASCERTGTGVSNEQFF; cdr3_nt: TGTGCCAGCTGCGAGAGAACCGGGACAGGGGTGTCCAATGAGCAGTTCTTC